The 5 T cell receptor beta chains listed next were all sequenced from one sample in a study. TCRdb reprocessed the 5' RACE reads with MiXCR, giving one entry per CDR3 protein. Here the sample spans roughly 50,000 distinct CDR3 sequences, more than 15% being singletons. What was sequenced was naive CD4+ T cells sorted from blood. The subset denotes: naive CD4+ T cells, CD4+CD45RA+CD25-. The receptors shown here come from a female donor with breast cancer.

This clonotype has just a few counts. J is TRBJ2-3 and V is TRBV9, with a tentative D call TRBD1 (6 bases). The CDR3 covers 14 residues. Germline CDR1 SGDLS, CDR2 YYNGEE. Trimming took 3 bases from V and 6 from J, leaving 14 bases between them. The DNA of the CDR3 is TGTGCCAGCAGCGCGAGAAACAGGGCTGATACGCAGTATTTT. Translated: CASSARNRADTQYF.

Notes on this clonotype: Since a much larger clone is just one base distant, this may be a read error. Since the CDR3 does not end with the conserved phenylalanine or tryptophan, this likely comes from a read error. The genes are TRBV7-2 and TRBJ1-2; 7 bases are shared with TRBD1. Trimming at V came to 4 bases and at J to 6 bases, leaving 5 bases not matched to a gene. Germline V gene data show CDR1 as SGHTA and CDR2 as FQGNSA. The CDR3 contains 13 residues. CDR3 sequence: CASSSTGQNGYTS. The CDR3 DNA is TGTGCCAGCAGCTCGACAGGGCAAAATGGCTACACCTCC.

Comment on this clonotype: No DNA is shown, since the ends of the CDR3 on it are uncertain; the CDR3 is the one TCRdb lists. The V and J genes are TRBV12-2 and TRBJ1-2; the table's D call, TRBD1, was not checked against the DNA. TRBV12-2 is a recognized pseudogene. The CDR3 is 15 amino acids long, termini counted. Here the CDR3 reads CASRLVARGANGYTF.

This clonotype was observed a handful of times. V gene TRBV7-9 combines with J gene TRBJ2-7, with unresolved D. Trimming took off 5 bases at V and 3 bases at J, with 8 bases between the two ends. Germline values: CDR1 SEHNR, CDR2 FQNEAQ (reference sequence). This CDR3 contains 12 residues. The CDR3 coding sequence is TGTGCCAGCAGCCCTGACTTCTACGAGCAGTACTTC. This translates into CASSPDFYEQYF. Variable domain in full (rest from reference TRBV7-9 and TRBJ2-7): DTGVSQNPRHKITKRGQNVTFRCDPISEHNRLYWYRQTLGQGPEFLTYFQNEAQLEKSRLLSDRFSAERPKGSFSTLEIQRTEQGDSAMYLCASSPDFYEQYFGPGTRLTVT.

This clonotype was counted ten times or more. The chain uses TRBV9 and TRBJ2-2; 7 nucleotides match TRBD2. The germline V gene has CDR1 SGDLS and CDR2 YYNGEE. Trimming cost V 3 bases and J 6 bases; bases outside gene matches: 17. The CDR3 has 18 residues. The CDR3 DNA sequence: TGTGCCAGCAGCGCCGGGGAGGGGTCGGCTCGTAGGCCCGGGGAGCTGTTTTTT. Protein product: CASSAGEGSARRPGELFF.